This T cell receptor (beta chain) was recovered during a study of cytomegalovirus exposure and HLA in healthy donors. Whole-study results and caveats: In most subjects, TCR beta sequences reportedly gave accurate predictions of HLA-A and HLA-B alleles. Among immune exposure information, only CMV serostatus was available. TCR beta chains associated with HLA were, in a later analysis, more clonally expanded than equally common others.

A word on this clone: Its cognate antigen is unknown. The junction departs from germline at one end; a sequencing error may be responsible.

Both 60 Vbeta primers and 13 Jbeta primers went into the PCR. TCRdb's table, derived via immunoSEQ multiplex PCR, lists solely in-frame clones and lacks some. The repertoire holds just over 150,000 clones, around three quarters seen once, with 3.1% in the top ten. The sample taken for sequencing was PBMCs. The receptor was isolated from a woman between 40 and 50 years old in good health and CMV-seronegative.

The CDR3 nucleotides are TGTGCCAGTAGTCCGCAGGTAGTTGTGCCCTACCAGCAGTACTTC. This encodes CASSPQVVVPYQQYF. This chain joins TRBV19 and TRBJ2-7, with no clear D. The CDR3 consists of 15 residues. Germline loops: CDR1 LNHDA, CDR2 SQIVND (reference sequence). Drawing the rest from reference TRBV19 and TRBJ2-7, the complete variable domain is DGGITQSPKYLFRKEGQNVTLSCEQNLNHDAMYWYRQDPGQGLRLIYYSQIVNDFQKGDIAEGYSVSREKKESFPLTVTSAQKNPTAFYLCASSPQVVVPYQQYFGPGTRLTVT.